These T cell receptor beta chains were read from a single sample in a study of cytomegalovirus exposure and HLA in healthy donors. Libraries were prepared by immunoSEQ multiplex PCR; TCRdb keeps only in-frame clonotypes and omits some of them. The sample has around 140,000 clones; around 78% are singletons. The sample was PBMCs. The receptor source for this set is a woman aged 40 to 50 in good health and CMV-seropositive. Each CDR3 is given with its conserved first and last residue. Fields, in order: V gene, D gene, clone size, J gene, CDR3 DNA, CDR3 protein. The D gene is left open where the match is weak. For some rows the clone size is stated as once, few or many, or as a class when expanded; others skip it.

TRBV2	TRBD2	NA	TRBJ2-3	TGTGCCAGCAGTAGCGGGACCCGAGGTACTCCCTCCGGAGATACGCAGTATTTT	CASSSGTRGTPSGDTQYF
TRBV25-1	NA	NA	TRBJ1-1	TGTGCCAGCAGTGAATCCGTGAACACTGAAGCTTTCTTT	CASSESVNTEAFF
TRBV12-5	NA	NA	TRBJ1-2	TGTGCTAGTGGTTTGGGGGTATCGGGCTATGGCTACACCTTC	CASGLGVSGYGYTF
TRBV19	TRBD1	NA	TRBJ2-7	TGTGCCAGTAGTCTCGAAGCCCCCGGGACAGAATCCTACGAGCAGTACTTC	CASSLEAPGTESYEQYF
TRBV29-1	TRBD2	NA	TRBJ2-1	TGCAGCGCTAACTCGGGAGGGGGCAATGAGCAGTTCTTC	CSANSGGGNEQFF
TRBV18	TRBD1	NA	TRBJ1-2	TGTGCCAGCTCACCTGTGCCGGGACAGGGGGCAGGTGGCTACACCTTC	CASSPVPGQGAGGYTF
TRBV28	NA	NA	TRBJ2-7	TGTGCCAGCAGTGAATTAGGGGCGAGGAGCAGGGAGCAGTACTTC	CASSELGARSREQYF
TRBV28	NA	NA	TRBJ2-1	TGTGCCAGCAATTTGGGCCCAGTCTACAATGAGCAGTTCTTC	CASNLGPVYNEQFF
TRBV6-5	TRBD2	once	TRBJ2-1	TGTGCCAGCAGTTACTCCTCTAGCGGGGGGCACAATGAGCAGTTCTTC	CASSYSSSGGHNEQFF
TRBV10-2	TRBD1	NA	TRBJ2-2	TGCGCCAGTAAAGCTGGACAGGGGAGGGTCGGGGAGCTGTTTTTT	CASKAGQGRVGELFF
TRBV7-7	TRBD1	NA	TRBJ2-7	TGTGCTAGCAGCTTAGGGACAGGGACGGAGCAGTACTTC	CASSLGTGTEQYF
TRBV13	TRBD1	NA	TRBJ2-7	TGTGCCAGCAGCCAAGGGACAGGGGGGGTGCAGTACTTC	CASSQGTGGVQYF
TRBV9	TRBD1	NA	TRBJ2-5	TGTGCCAGCAGCGATGACAGGGAAGGGTGGCAAGAGACCCAGTACTTC	CASSDDREGWQETQYF
TRBV30	TRBD1	NA	TRBJ1-5	TGTGCCTGGAGTGGAGGGGGCTTTCAGCCCCAGCATTTT	CAWSGGGFQPQHF
TRBV11-2	TRBD2	NA	TRBJ2-2	TGTGCCAGCACCTCGGTCGGGAGGCCAGGCACCGGGGAGCTGTTTTTT	CASTSVGRPGTGELFF
TRBV18	TRBD1	NA	TRBJ2-3	TGTGCCAGCTCACCACCCAACAGGGGGAAAGGGTACGCTACGCAGTATTTT	CASSPPNRGKGYATQYF
TRBV28	TRBD1	NA	TRBJ1-1	TGTGCCAGCAGTTTAGGGGGACAGGGAGGGACTGAAGCTTTCTTT	CASSLGGQGGTEAFF
TRBV15	NA	NA	TRBJ2-7	TGTGCCACCAGCAGTACAGGTTCTTGGGAGCAGTACTTC	CATSSTGSWEQYF